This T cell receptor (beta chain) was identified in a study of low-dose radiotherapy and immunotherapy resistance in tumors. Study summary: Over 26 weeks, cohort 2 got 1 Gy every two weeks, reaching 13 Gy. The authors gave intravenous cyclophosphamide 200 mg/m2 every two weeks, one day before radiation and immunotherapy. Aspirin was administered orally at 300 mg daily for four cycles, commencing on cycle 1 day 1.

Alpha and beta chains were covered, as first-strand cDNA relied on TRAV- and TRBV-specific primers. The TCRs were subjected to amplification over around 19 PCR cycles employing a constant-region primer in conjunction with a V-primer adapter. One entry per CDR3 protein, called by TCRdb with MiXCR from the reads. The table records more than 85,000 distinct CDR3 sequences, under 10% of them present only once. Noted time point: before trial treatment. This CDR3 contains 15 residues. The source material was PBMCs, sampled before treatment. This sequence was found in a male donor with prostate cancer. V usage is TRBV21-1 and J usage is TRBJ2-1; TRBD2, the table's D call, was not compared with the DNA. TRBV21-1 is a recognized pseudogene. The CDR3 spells CASSKESGVNNEQFF. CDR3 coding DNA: TGTGCCAGCAGCAAAGAGAGCGGGGTAAACAATGAGCAGTTCTTC.